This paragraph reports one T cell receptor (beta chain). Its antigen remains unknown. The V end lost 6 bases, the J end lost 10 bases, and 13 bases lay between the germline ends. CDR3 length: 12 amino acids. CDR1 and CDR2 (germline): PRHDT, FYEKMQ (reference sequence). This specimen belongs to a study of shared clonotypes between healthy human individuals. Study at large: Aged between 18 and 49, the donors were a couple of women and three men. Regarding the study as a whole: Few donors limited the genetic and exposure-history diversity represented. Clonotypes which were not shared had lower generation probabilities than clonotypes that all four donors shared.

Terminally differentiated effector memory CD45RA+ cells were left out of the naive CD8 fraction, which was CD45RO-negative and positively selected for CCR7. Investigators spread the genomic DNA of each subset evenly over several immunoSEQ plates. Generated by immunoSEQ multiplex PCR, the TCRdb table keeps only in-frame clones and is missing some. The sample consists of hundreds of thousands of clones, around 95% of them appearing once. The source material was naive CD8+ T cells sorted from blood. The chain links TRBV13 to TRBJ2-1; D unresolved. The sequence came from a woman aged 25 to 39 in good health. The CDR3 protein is CASSSSTEEQFF. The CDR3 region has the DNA TGTGCCAGCAGTTCCTCCACGGAGGAGCAGTTCTTC. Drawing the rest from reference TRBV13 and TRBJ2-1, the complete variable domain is AAGVIQSPRHLIKEKRETATLKCYPIPRHDTVYWYQQGPGQDPQFLISFYEKMQSDKGSIPDRFSAQQFSDYHSELNMSSLELGDSALYFCASSSSTEEQFFGPGTRLTVL.